This TCR beta chain was profiled in a study of blood T cells in healthy people across ages. The germline gives CDR1 SGHNT, CDR2 YENEEA. V lost 5 bases to trimming and J lost 4 bases; unmatched junction nucleotides: 9. There are 15 residues in the CDR3. Each individual donor underwent a draw of ten milliliters of peripheral blood. Extractions gave at least 5.5 micrograms of total RNA per sample. The authors ran a second PCR of roughly 6 to 11 cycles using a sample-barcoded 5' primer and a J-beta primer mix. CDR3-containing paired-end reads numbered at least 2.5 million in each sample. MiXCR, run by TCRdb on the 5' RACE reads, gives a single entry per CDR3 protein. The table includes about 940,000 distinct CDR3 sequences, roughly 48% detected once.

The specimen sequenced was blood. The source of this sequence is a man between 25 and 39 years old in good health. The gene calls are TRBV11-3 and TRBJ2-5; 8 nucleotides match TRBD1. CDR3 DNA: TGTGCCAGCAGCCCCGGACAGGGACGGACAGAGACCCAGTACTTC. Translation gives CASSPGQGRTETQYF.